The rows below give T cell receptor beta chains drawn from one sample of a study of cytomegalovirus exposure and HLA in healthy donors. Clones were read by immunoSEQ multiplex PCR, and TCRdb kept only the in-frame ones, dropping some. The sample holds approximately 110,000 clones, 55% to 75% seen once. Sequencing was carried out using PBMCs. Receptors originate from a woman aged 70-85 years in good health and CMV-seropositive. The CDR3 runs from the conserved cysteine through the conserved F or W. A D gene is named only where the DNA matches it firmly. A row's size may be missing; if present it is once, few, many or a size class.

D: .; size: .; J: TRBJ1-2; V: TRBV6-5; DNA: TGTGCCAGCAGTTACTTGGGACTGATTAACTATGGCTACACCTTC; CDR3: CASSYLGLINYGYTF
D: .; size: .; J: TRBJ2-1; V: TRBV27; DNA: TGTGCCAGCAGTTTATCGTGGGCCCAGAACAATGAGCAGTTCTTC; CDR3: CASSLSWAQNNEQFF
D: .; size: .; J: TRBJ2-1; V: TRBV9; DNA: TGTGCCAGCAGCGTAGGAGTGGGAGGACAGGCGGCCAGTGAGCAGTTCTTC; CDR3: CASSVGVGGQAASEQFF
D: TRBD1; size: few; J: TRBJ2-6; V: TRBV5-6; DNA: TGTGCCAGCAGCCCGACAGGGAGTTTGAGCGGGGCCAACGTCCTGACTTTC; CDR3: CASSPTGSLSGANVLTF
D: .; size: .; J: TRBJ2-7; V: TRBV6-6; DNA: TGTGCCAGCAGTTACACGCTACCGGCCTACGAGCAGTACTTC; CDR3: CASSYTLPAYEQYF
D: .; size: .; J: TRBJ1-1; V: TRBV10-1; DNA: TGCGCCAGCAGTGAGTCGGGGAGAGGACGGGCCTTCTTT; CDR3: CASSESGRGRAFF
D: .; size: few; J: TRBJ2-5; V: TRBV5-4; DNA: TGTGCCAGCAGCTTGGGAACTCCTCAAGAGACCCAGTACTTC; CDR3: CASSLGTPQETQYF
D: TRBD2; size: .; J: TRBJ2-7; V: TRBV7-2; DNA: TGTGCCAGCAGCTTTTCCCATCTAGCGGGATCGGAGCAGTACTTC; CDR3: CASSFSHLAGSEQYF
D: .; size: .; J: TRBJ2-1; V: TRBV2; DNA: TGTGCCAGCAGTGGACGGAGGGCTGGTGATGAGCAGTTCTTC; CDR3: CASSGRRAGDEQFF
D: TRBD1; size: .; J: TRBJ1-4; V: TRBV13; DNA: TGTGCCAGCAGCTTAGGCCGCTCGGACAGGGGGGGTCGGAAACTGTTTTTT; CDR3: CASSLGRSDRGGRKLFF
D: .; size: .; J: TRBJ1-2; V: TRBV7-9; DNA: TGTGCCAGCAGCTTCAGCGACCCTAACTATGGCTACACCTTC; CDR3: CASSFSDPNYGYTF
D: .; size: .; J: TRBJ1-2; V: TRBV5-1; DNA: TGCGCCAGCAGCTTGGAGGCAGGCTATGGCTACACCTTC; CDR3: CASSLEAGYGYTF
D: .; size: .; J: TRBJ2-2; V: TRBV27; DNA: TGTGCCAGCACCGGACTCAACACCGGGGAGCTGTTTTTT; CDR3: CASTGLNTGELFF
D: TRBD1; size: few; J: TRBJ2-1; V: TRBV29-1; DNA: TGCAGCGACAGGGGGACAAATGAGCAGTTCTTC; CDR3: CSDRGTNEQFF
D: TRBD2; size: .; J: TRBJ2-1; V: TRBV5-5; DNA: TGTGCCAGCAGCTTACTAGCGGGGGTGGGCAATGAGCAGTTCTTC; CDR3: CASSLLAGVGNEQFF
D: TRBD1; size: .; J: TRBJ2-4; V: TRBV6-5; DNA: TGTGCCAGCAGTGCGACAGGGGGGGCCAAAAACATTCAGTACTTC; CDR3: CASSATGGAKNIQYF
D: .; size: .; J: TRBJ1-3; V: TRBV29-1; DNA: TGCAGCGGCCAGGAAGATTCGACCTCTGGAAACACCATATATTTT; CDR3: CSGQEDSTSGNTIYF
D: TRBD2; size: once; J: TRBJ2-7; V: TRBV10-3; DNA: TGTGCCATCAGTGAATGGGCGGGGGGGAGCTCCTACGAGCAGTACTTC; CDR3: CAISEWAGGSSYEQYF
D: TRBD2; size: .; J: TRBJ2-5; V: TRBV19; DNA: TGTGCCAGTAGTATAGGAGGGACTAGCGGGGGGGCCCATCAAGAGACCCAGTACTTC; CDR3: CASSIGGTSGGAHQETQYF
D: TRBD1; size: .; J: TRBJ1-2; V: TRBV6-5; DNA: TGTGCCAGCACGTCGGACAGGAGAAGCTATGGCTACACCTTC; CDR3: CASTSDRRSYGYTF
D: .; size: .; J: TRBJ2-5; V: TRBV7-3; DNA: TGTGCCAGCAGCTTATTTCCAGGGGGGCAAGAGACCCAGTACTTC; CDR3: CASSLFPGGQETQYF
D: .; size: .; J: TRBJ1-1; V: TRBV7-9; DNA: TGTGCCAGTTCGACCGGGACACAGAACACTGAAGCTTTCTTT; CDR3: CASSTGTQNTEAFF
D: .; size: .; J: TRBJ2-7; V: TRBV4-2; DNA: TGTGCCAGCAGCCAAGACGTATCCTACGAGCAGTACTTC; CDR3: CASSQDVSYEQYF
D: .; size: .; J: TRBJ2-7; V: TRBV21-1; DNA: TGTGCCAGCAGCACGGGACAGGGCCGCGCCCTCTCCTACGAGCAGTACTTC; CDR3: CASSTGQGRALSYEQYF
D: .; size: .; J: TRBJ1-4; V: TRBV7-6; DNA: TGTGCCAGCAGCCCCCGCGGCGGTAATGAAAAACTGTTTTTT; CDR3: CASSPRGGNEKLFF
D: .; size: few; J: TRBJ2-7; V: TRBV5-1; DNA: TGCGCCAGCAGCTTGGACTCCTACCCCTACGAGCAGTACTTC; CDR3: CASSLDSYPYEQYF
D: .; size: .; J: TRBJ1-2; V: TRBV19; DNA: TGTGCCAGTAGTATAAGCAGGGCCTATGGCTACACCTTC; CDR3: CASSISRAYGYTF
D: .; size: .; J: TRBJ1-1; V: TRBV30; DNA: TGTGCCTGGAGTGGGACAAGGGGGACCACTGAAGCTTTCTTT; CDR3: CAWSGTRGTTEAFF
D: .; size: .; J: TRBJ1-5; V: TRBV9; DNA: TGTGCCAGCAGCGGGGCCAGCAATCAGCCCCAGCATTTT; CDR3: CASSGASNQPQHF
D: .; size: .; J: TRBJ2-3; V: TRBV25-1; DNA: TGTGCCAGCAGTGTTCGGGGGAACACAGATACGCAGTATTTT; CDR3: CASSVRGNTDTQYF
D: TRBD1; size: few; J: TRBJ2-1; V: TRBV7-9; DNA: TGTGCCAGCAGCTTGGGACAGGGGAATTACAATGAGCAGTTCTTC; CDR3: CASSLGQGNYNEQFF
D: TRBD1; size: .; J: TRBJ1-3; V: TRBV5-4; DNA: TGTGCCAGCAGCGAAGGGACAGCGACCCCAAACACCATATATTTT; CDR3: CASSEGTATPNTIYF
D: TRBD2; size: .; J: TRBJ2-3; V: TRBV2; DNA: TGTGCCAACGGACTAGCGGGCACAGATACGCAGTATTTT; CDR3: CANGLAGTDTQYF
D: TRBD1; size: .; J: TRBJ1-5; V: TRBV30; DNA: TGTGCCTGGAGTCACCGGACAGGCGCCCACTACGCCCAGCATTTT; CDR3: CAWSHRTGAHYAQHF
D: TRBD1; size: .; J: TRBJ2-1; V: TRBV27; DNA: TGTGCCAGCAGGGGGACAGGGCTCTACAATGAGCAGTTCTTC; CDR3: CASRGTGLYNEQFF
D: TRBD1; size: .; J: TRBJ1-6; V: TRBV6-6; DNA: TGTGCCAGCAGGAGGACAGGTTCTGAACCCCTCCACTTT; CDR3: CASRRTGSEPLHF
D: .; size: .; J: TRBJ2-1; V: TRBV2; DNA: TGTGCCAGCAGGCAGGGCCACGCCAACAATGAGCAGTTCTTC; CDR3: CASRQGHANNEQFF
D: .; size: .; J: TRBJ1-1; V: TRBV6-5; DNA: TGTGCCAGCACCTCAGGGACACTCGGGACCACTGAAGCTTTCTTT; CDR3: CASTSGTLGTTEAFF
D: TRBD2; size: few; J: TRBJ2-3; V: TRBV6-5; DNA: TGTGCCAGCAGACCTGGACTAGCGGGCACAGATACGCAGTATTTT; CDR3: CASRPGLAGTDTQYF
D: TRBD2; size: .; J: TRBJ2-7; V: TRBV7-8; DNA: TGTGCCAGCAGCCCAGGAGGGACTAGCGGAATTTACGAGCAGTACTTC; CDR3: CASSPGGTSGIYEQYF
D: TRBD1; size: few; J: TRBJ1-2; V: TRBV28; DNA: TGTGCCAGCACCCAGGGGGCGGGGGGCTACACCTTC; CDR3: CASTQGAGGYTF
D: .; size: .; J: TRBJ1-5; V: TRBV19; DNA: TGTGCCAGTAGTATTAGGGAGACAGGTAATAATCAGCCCCAGCATTTT; CDR3: CASSIRETGNNQPQHF
D: .; size: .; J: TRBJ2-3; V: TRBV11-2; DNA: TGTGCCAGCAGCTTAGATCTTAGCGGCACAGATACGCAGTATTTT; CDR3: CASSLDLSGTDTQYF
D: .; size: .; J: TRBJ2-7; V: TRBV7-2; DNA: TGTGCCAGCAACCGTTACGAGGAATCCGAGCAGTACTTC; CDR3: CASNRYEESEQYF